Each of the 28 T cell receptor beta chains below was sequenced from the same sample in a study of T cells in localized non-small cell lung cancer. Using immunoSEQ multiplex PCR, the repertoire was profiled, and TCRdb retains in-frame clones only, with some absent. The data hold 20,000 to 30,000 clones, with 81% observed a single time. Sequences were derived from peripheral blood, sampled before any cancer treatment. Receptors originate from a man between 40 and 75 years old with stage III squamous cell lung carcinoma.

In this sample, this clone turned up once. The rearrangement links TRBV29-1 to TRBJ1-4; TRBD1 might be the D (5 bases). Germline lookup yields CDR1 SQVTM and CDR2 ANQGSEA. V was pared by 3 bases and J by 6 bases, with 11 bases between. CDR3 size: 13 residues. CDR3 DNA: TGCAGCGTTGAGCGGCAGGGCGATGAAAAACTGTTTTTT. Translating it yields CSVERQGDEKLFF. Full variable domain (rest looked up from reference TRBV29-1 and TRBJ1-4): SAVISQKPSRDICQRGTSLTIQCQVDSQVTMMFWYRQQPGQSLTLIATANQGSEATYESGFVIDKFPISRPNLTFSTLTVSNMSPEDSSIYLCSVERQGDEKLFFGSGTQLSVL.

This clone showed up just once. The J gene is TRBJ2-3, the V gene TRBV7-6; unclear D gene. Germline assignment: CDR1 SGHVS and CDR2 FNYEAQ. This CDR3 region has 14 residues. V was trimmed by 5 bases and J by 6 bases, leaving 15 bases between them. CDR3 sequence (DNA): TGTGCCAGCAGCCTAGTCGGGTTTTTGGATACGCAGTATTTT. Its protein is CASSLVGFLDTQYF.

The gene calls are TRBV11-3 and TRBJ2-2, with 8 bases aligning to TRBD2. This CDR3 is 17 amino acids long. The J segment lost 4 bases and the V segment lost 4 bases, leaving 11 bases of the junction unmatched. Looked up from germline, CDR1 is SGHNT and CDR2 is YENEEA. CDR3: CASSSKAGGPLTGELFF. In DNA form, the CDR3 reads TGTGCCAGCAGCTCGAAGGCGGGAGGCCCCCTCACCGGGGAGCTGTTTTTT.

The CDR3 DNA sequence: TGCGCCAGTCTTGGGAGACGGGAGGGCTACACCTTC. Translated: CASLGRREGYTF. This chain joins TRBV5-1 and TRBJ1-2, with D hard to call. The germline CDR1 and CDR2 sequences are SGHRS and YFSETQ. Trimming took 8 bases from V and 8 from J, leaving 16 bases between them. The CDR3 loop spans 12 amino acids.

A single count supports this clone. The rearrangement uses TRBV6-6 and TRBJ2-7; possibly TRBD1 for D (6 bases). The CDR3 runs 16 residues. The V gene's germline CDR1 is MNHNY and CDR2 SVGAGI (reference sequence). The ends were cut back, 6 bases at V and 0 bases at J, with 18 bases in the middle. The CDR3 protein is CASRGAGTRSSYEQYV. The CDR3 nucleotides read TGTGCCAGCAGGGGGGCCGGGACCAGGAGCTCCTACGAGCAGTACGTC.

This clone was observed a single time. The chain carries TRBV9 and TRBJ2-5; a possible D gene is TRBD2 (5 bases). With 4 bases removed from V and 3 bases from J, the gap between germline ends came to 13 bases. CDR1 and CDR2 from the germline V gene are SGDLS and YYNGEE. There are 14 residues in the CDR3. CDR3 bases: TGTGCCAGCAGCACCGGGGTCGGAGAAGAGACCCAGTACTTC. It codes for CASSTGVGEETQYF.

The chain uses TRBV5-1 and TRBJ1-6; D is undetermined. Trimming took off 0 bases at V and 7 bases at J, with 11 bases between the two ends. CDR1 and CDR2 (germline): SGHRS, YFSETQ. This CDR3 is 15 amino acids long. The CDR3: CASSLGGTENSPLHF. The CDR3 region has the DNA TGCGCCAGCAGCTTGGGTGGTACCGAAAATTCACCCCTCCACTTT.

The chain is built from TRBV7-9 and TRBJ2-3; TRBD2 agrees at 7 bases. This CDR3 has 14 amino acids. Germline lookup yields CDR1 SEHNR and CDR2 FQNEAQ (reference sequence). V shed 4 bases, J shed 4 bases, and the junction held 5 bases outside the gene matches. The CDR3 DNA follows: TGTGCCAGCAGCTCCGGCGGGAGCGCAGATACGCAGTATTTT. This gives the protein CASSSGGSADTQYF.

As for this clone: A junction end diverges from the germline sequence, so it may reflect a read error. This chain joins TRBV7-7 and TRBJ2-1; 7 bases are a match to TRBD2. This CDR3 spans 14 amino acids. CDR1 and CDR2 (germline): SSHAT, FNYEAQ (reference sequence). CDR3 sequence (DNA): TGTGCTAGCAGCCGGGACTATACCTACAATGAGCAGTTCTTC. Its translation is CASSRDYTYNEQFF.

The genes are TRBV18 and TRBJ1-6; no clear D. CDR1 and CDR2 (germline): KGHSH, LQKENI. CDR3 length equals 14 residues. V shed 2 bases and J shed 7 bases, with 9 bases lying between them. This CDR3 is CASSPKIDNSPLHF. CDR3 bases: TGTGCCAGCTCACCAAAAATTGACAATTCACCCCTCCACTTT.

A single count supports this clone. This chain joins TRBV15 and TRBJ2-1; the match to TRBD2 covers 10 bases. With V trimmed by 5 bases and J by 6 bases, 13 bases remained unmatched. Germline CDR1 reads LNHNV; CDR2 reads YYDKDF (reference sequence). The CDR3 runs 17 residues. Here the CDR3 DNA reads TGTGCCACCAGCCCTTGGGCCCTAGCGGGAGAGGGCAATGAGCAGTTCTTC. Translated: CATSPWALAGEGNEQFF.

The DNA for the CDR3 is TGCGCCAGCAGTTCTGAAAGGACTGAGCAGTTCTTC. Residues: CASSSERTEQFF. The chain combines TRBV4-1 with TRBJ2-1; no firm D call. The CDR3 length is 12 residues. Germline loops: CDR1 MGHRA, CDR2 YSYEKL. V was clipped by 6 bases and J by 9 bases, with 12 bases between them.

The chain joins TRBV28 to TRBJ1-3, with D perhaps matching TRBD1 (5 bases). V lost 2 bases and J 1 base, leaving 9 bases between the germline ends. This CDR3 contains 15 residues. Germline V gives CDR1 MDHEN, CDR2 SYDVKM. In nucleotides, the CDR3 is TGTGCCAGCAGTTTAGCCGGGGGTTCTGGAAACACCATATATTTT. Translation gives CASSLAGGSGNTIYF.

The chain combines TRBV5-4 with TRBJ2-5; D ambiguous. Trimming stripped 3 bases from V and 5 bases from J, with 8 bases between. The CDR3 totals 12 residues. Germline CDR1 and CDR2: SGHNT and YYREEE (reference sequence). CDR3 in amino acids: CASSSPSETQYF. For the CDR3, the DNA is TGTGCCAGCAGCTCCCCGTCGGAGACCCAGTACTTC.

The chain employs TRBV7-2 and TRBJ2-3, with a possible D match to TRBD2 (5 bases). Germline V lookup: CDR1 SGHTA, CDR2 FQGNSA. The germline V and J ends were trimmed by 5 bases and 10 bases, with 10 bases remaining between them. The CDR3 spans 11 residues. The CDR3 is CASSPGGAQYF. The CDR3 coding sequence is TGTGCCAGCAGCCCAGGAGGTGCGCAGTATTTT.

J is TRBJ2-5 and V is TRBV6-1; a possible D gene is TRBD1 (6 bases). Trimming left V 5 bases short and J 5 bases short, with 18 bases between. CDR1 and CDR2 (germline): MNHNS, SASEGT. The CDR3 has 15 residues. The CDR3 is CASSSPQGSRETQYF. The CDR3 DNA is TGTGCCAGCAGTAGCCCGCAGGGGTCAAGGGAGACCCAGTACTTC.

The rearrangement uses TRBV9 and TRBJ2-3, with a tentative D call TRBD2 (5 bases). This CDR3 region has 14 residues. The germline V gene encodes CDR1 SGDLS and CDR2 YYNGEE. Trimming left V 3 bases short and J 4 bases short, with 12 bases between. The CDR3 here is CASSGGFASDTQYF. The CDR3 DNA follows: TGTGCCAGCAGCGGCGGGTTTGCGTCAGATACGCAGTATTTT.

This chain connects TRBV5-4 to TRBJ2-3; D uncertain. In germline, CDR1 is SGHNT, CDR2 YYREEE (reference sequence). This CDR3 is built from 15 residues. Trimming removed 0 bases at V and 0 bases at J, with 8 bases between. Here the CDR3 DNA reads TGTGCCAGCAGCTTGGCAGTATCTAGCACAGATACGCAGTATTTT. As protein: CASSLAVSSTDTQYF.

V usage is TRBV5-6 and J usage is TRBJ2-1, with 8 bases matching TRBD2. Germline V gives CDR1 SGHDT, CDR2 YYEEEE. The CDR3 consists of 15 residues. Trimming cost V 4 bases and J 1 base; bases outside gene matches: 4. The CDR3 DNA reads TGTGCCAGCAGCCCGGGGGGGCCGTCCTACAATGAGCAGTTCTTC. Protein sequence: CASSPGGPSYNEQFF.

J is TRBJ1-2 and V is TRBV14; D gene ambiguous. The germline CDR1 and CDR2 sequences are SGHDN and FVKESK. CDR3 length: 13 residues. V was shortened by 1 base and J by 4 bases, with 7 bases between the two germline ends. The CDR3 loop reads CASSQVEGYGYTF. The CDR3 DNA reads TGTGCCAGCAGCCAAGTGGAGGGCTATGGCTACACCTTC.

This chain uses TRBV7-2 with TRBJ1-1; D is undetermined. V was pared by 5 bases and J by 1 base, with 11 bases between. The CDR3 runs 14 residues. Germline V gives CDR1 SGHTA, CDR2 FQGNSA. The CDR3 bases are TGTGCCAGCAGCCGAGGATTTGGGAACACTGAAGCTTTCTTT. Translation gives CASSRGFGNTEAFF.

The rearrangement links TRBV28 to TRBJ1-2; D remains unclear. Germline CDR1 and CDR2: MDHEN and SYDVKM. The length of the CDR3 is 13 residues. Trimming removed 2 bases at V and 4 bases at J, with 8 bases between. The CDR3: CASSLNSLYGYTF. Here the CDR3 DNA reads TGTGCCAGCAGTTTAAACAGCCTCTATGGCTACACCTTC.

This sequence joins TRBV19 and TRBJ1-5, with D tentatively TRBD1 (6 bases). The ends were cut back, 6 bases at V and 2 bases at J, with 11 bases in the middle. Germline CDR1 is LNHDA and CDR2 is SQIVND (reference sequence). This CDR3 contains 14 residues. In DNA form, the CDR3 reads TGTGCCAGTAGCCCGGACAGCGGCAATCAGCCCCAGCATTTT. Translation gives CASSPDSGNQPQHF.

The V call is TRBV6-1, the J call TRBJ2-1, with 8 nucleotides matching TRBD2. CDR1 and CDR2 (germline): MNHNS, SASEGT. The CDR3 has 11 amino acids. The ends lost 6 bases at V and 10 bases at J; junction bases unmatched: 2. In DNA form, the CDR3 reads TGTGCCAGCAGGGTAGCGGGAGAGCAGTTCTTC. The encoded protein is CASRVAGEQFF.

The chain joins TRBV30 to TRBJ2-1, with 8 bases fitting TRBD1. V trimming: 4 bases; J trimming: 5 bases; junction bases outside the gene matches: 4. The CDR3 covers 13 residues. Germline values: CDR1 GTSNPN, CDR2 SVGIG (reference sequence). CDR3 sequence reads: CAWTGGEDNEQFF. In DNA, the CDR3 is TGTGCCTGGACAGGGGGCGAGGACAATGAGCAGTTCTTC.

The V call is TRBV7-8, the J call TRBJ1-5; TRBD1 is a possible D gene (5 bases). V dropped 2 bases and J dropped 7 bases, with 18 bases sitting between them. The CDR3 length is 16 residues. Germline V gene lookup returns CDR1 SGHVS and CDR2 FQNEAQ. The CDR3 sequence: CASSLFVRRGRQPQHF. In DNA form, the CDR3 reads TGTGCCAGCAGCTTATTTGTTCGGAGGGGCCGACAGCCCCAGCATTTT.

This CDR3 reads CASSLATTNYGYTF. CDR3 DNA: TGTGCCAGCAGCTTAGCGACAACGAACTATGGCTACACCTTC. The chain joins TRBV11-1 to TRBJ1-2; D not certain. Germline values: CDR1 SGHAT, CDR2 FQDESV (reference sequence). This CDR3 has 14 amino acids. With 0 bases removed from V and 2 bases from J, the gap between germline ends came to 7 bases.

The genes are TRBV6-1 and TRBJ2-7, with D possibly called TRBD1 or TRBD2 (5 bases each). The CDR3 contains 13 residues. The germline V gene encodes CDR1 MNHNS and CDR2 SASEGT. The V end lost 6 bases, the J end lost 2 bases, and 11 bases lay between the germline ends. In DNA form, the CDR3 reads TGTGCCAGCAGGGGTCAGGGAGCCTACGAGCAGTACTTC. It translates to CASRGQGAYEQYF.